This T cell receptor (beta chain) originates from a study of a mutant IDH1 vaccine in newly diagnosed glioma. Across the whole study: Onset of vaccination occurred 4-6 weeks following radiotherapy alone, or with temozolomide cycles. Before enrollment, patients got radiotherapy alone, temozolomide alone, or mostly the combination. Sex distribution of treated patients was approximately 62% male and about 38% female; mean age was around 40 years.

Comments on this clone: Its antigen is as yet unknown.

Germline CDR1 LNHNV, CDR2 YYDKDF (reference sequence). The CDR3 covers 18 residues. With V trimmed by 0 bases and J by 0 bases, 8 bases remained unmatched. Indicated time point: week 35, safety follow-up. Vaccine doses each comprised 300 ug of mutant IDH1 20-mer peptide, with topical imiquimod. The vaccination schedule gave patients eight doses in weeks 1, 3, 5, 7, 11, 15, 19 and 23. Here immunoSEQ multiplex PCR was the method, and the copy in TCRdb shows in-frame clones only, minus some. The sample consists of tens of thousands of clones, around 85% of them appearing once. The chain carries TRBV15 and TRBJ1-3; the match to TRBD1 covers 7 bases. The sequencing here drew on PBMCs, taken from a glioma patient whose treatment included an IDH1 peptide vaccine. The clonotype was recovered from a man in his forties with glioma. CDR3 region: CATSRDRWGQSSGNTIYF. CDR3 nucleotides: TGTGCCACCAGCAGAGATCGTTGGGGACAGAGCTCTGGAAACACCATATATTTT. The whole variable domain, remainder taken from reference TRBV15 and TRBJ1-3, is DAMVIQNPRYQVTQFGKPVTLSCSQTLNHNVMYWYQQKSSQAPKLLFHYYDKDFNNEADTPDNFQSRRPNTSFCFLDIRSPGLGDTAMYLCATSRDRWGQSSGNTIYFGEGSWLTVV.